The 4 T cell receptor beta chains presented below share a single source sample, sequenced in a study of metastatic and nonmetastatic thyroid tumors. TCRdb reanalyzed the PCR reads via MiXCR. The profile shows fewer than 40,000 clones, about 33% of them singletons. Prior to thyroid surgery, none of the patients had received any treatment. The sample taken for sequencing was tumor tissue. The source is a female donor with papillary thyroid cancer or a benign thyroid nodule (not recorded which). Some clones in this sample may be carry-over from other donors' samples.

The chain joins TRBV3-1 to TRBJ2-5; either TRBD1 or TRBD2 may fit D (5 bases each). Germline V gene data show CDR1 as LGHDT and CDR2 as YNNKEL (reference sequence). The CDR3 has 17 amino acids. Trimming left V 1 base short and J 5 bases short, with 20 bases between. The CDR3 DNA is TGTGCCAGCAGCCAAGTACCTCCGGGACCAATAGCGGAGACCCAGTACTTC. Encoded protein: CASSQVPPGPIAETQYF.

This chain uses TRBV11-2 with TRBJ2-7, with D possibly TRBD2 on 6 matching bases. Per germline, CDR1 SGHAT and CDR2 FQNNGV. The CDR3 sequence is 12 residues long. V shed 5 bases and J shed 4 bases, with 9 bases lying between them. The CDR3 bases are TGTGCCAGCAGCCCGGAGGGATACGAGCAGTACTTC. Residues: CASSPEGYEQYF. The full variable domain, rest sourced from reference TRBV11-2 and TRBJ2-7, is EAGVAQSPRYKIIEKRQSVAFWCNPISGHATLYWYQQILGQGPKLLIQFQNNGVVDDSQLPKDRFSAERLKGVDSTLKIQPAKLEDSAVYLCASSPEGYEQYFGPGTRLTVT.

The V call is TRBV6-1, the J call TRBJ1-5, with D possibly TRBD1 on 5 matching bases. The germline V gene encodes CDR1 MNHNS and CDR2 SASEGT. Trimming left V 2 bases short and J 2 bases short, with 16 bases between. CDR3 length: 17 amino acids. CDR3 sequence reads: CASSEYLGGVGNQPQHF. CDR3 nucleotides: TGTGCCAGCAGTGAATATCTCGGAGGGGTGGGCAATCAGCCCCAGCATTTT.

On this clone itself: The junction departs from the called germline gene at one end, perhaps through a read error. J is TRBJ2-7 and V is TRBV5-1, with D tentatively TRBD2 (5 bases). The CDR3 has 14 residues. CDR1 and CDR2 (germline): SGHRS, YFSETQ. The CDR3 loop is CASSFPGSSYEKYF. The CDR3 DNA reads TGCGCCAGCAGCTTCCCGGGGAGCTCCTACGAGAAGTACTTC.